This T cell receptor beta chain comes out of a study of shared clonotypes between healthy human individuals (dated by TCRdb to between 2020 and 2021). As for the study more broadly: The cohort comprised two women and a few men aged 18 to 49 years. For each donor, three plates each were used for CD4 naive and CD4 memory, two plates were used for CD8 naive, and one plate was used for CD8 memory. Blood TCR repertoires of several healthy adults were deeply sequenced to estimate repertoire size and the extent of clonotype sharing between individuals. Different laboratories and diverse techniques were used to prepare libraries and sequence TCR repertoires, to increase sequencing depth and limit assay-specific biases. Each donor's leukapheresis produced roughly between roughly 0.9 and 8.9 billion PBMCs.

Using the deep immunoSEQ assay, multiplex PCR amplified TCR CDR3 regions from genomic DNA. Genomic DNA extracted from each cell subset was distributed evenly over all wells of several immunoSEQ 96-well plates, and each plate served as one replicate. Each replicate PCR for sorted subsets received about 200 ng genomic DNA, equal to about 29,000 T cell genomes. Purified libraries were measured with a Qubit 3.0 fluorometer, size-checked on a Bioanalyzer 2100, and measured again with the KAPA Library Quantification kit. Every immunoSEQ 96-well plate was sequenced on a dedicated single-read 150-cycle Illumina NextSeq 550 flow cell. The authors' pipeline ran thus. Because the immunoSEQ output held only junctional sequences and lacked quality scores, the filtering could not match the filtering applied to full-length reads. To assign V/J genes and CDR3, sequences were annotated against IMGT germline references using PyIR, a Python wrapper for IgBLAST v1.9. Reads were filtered out if the reads had weak V/J assignments (E-value above 1e-6), no CDR3, stop codons, out-of-frame junctions, or ambiguous translated residues. V3J clonotypes were defined as sequences sharing an identical inferred V gene, J gene, and CDR3 amino acid sequence. Percentage overlap between repertoires was calculated by dividing the number of shared unique clonotypes by the size of the smaller repertoire. Three approaches were used to assess repertoire richness: RTK rarefaction, the Chao1 estimator, and Recon v2.1 estimates of unobserved clonotypes. Generation probabilities for all TCRbeta clonotypes obtained by the gDNA method from a handful of donors were computed using OLGA. TCRdb took this table from immuneACCESS and kept in-frame rearrangements with V and J called. Such tables lack part of the clones; where checked against another copy, unresolved V genes explain under half of the gap, and the rest is unexplained. V, J and clone size are those of that table, while D and trimming were read from the DNA. The sample data list 2 million to 2.5 million clones, and approximately 95% of these were observed just once. The ten most abundant clones make up approximately 1.2% of the sample.

CD8 naive samples were CD45RO-negative cells positively selected for CCR7, giving a CD45RA+CCR7+ population that excluded TemRA cells. Healthy HIV-negative adults with no recently reported acute infections or vaccinations were included as donors. Only Caucasian adults living in Nashville, Tennessee, USA were represented among the donors. Blood was obtained by leukapheresis, after which PBMCs were separated by Ficoll-Histopaque density gradient centrifugation and cryopreserved in liquid nitrogen vapor phase. Analytical flow cytometry was used to check the purity and quantity of each magnetically sorted T cell population. Genomic DNA was isolated from each sorted fraction and quantified by UV absorbance on a Nanodrop 2000c. Here is what the overall study found, with its caveats: Naive subsets generally had larger estimated clonotype richness than memory subsets did. Sharing across four donors was observed for about 4.8% of naive CD4, under 4% of naive CD8, around 2.5% of memory CD4, and about 0.38% of memory CD8 clonotypes. Compared with non-shared clonotypes, the clonotypes found in all four sorted-subset donors had higher generation probabilities. The small number of donors limited the genetic and exposure-history diversity represented. Pairwise subsampling indicated that sequencing depth was expected to affect the degree of clonotype sharing among donors. Sampling was restricted to blood, and TCR repertoires in tissues likely differ from the TCR repertoires found in blood. Rarefaction of sorted-subset datasets indicated incomplete sequencing despite the large sequencing depth.

The CDR3 runs 15 residues from the cysteine to the phenylalanine. Only the CDR3 portion is preserved as DNA: 45 bases, with reading frame beginning at the first base. The germline V gene (reference sequence) provides CDR1 GTSNPN and CDR2 SVGIG. V was cut back by 0 bases and J by 5 bases, leaving a gap of 13 bases between them. Regarding this clone: Its cognate antigen has yet to be identified. Base qualities were left out, and no much larger clone turns up one base away.

The receptor was isolated from a man younger than 30 in good health. This receptor chain uses TRBV30 and TRBJ1-4, with the D segment identity uncertain. The sequencing sample was made of naive CD8+ T cells sorted from blood. The cell subset or site label on this specimen signifies: CD45RA+CCR7+. The encoded CDR3 is CAWSVNGLMNEKLFF. The nucleotide sequence reads TGTGCCTGGAGTGTAAACGGCCTGATGAATGAAAAACTGTTTTTT.